Described below is a single TCR beta chain sequence and its context. This record belongs to a study of blood T cell repertoires in COVID-19. Study-wide background: COVID-19 samples collected from the United States, Italy and Spain covered acute and convalescent phases.

The length of the CDR3 is 16 residues. After removal of 5 bases from V and 5 bases from J, the junction contained 10 bases not matched to a gene. Per the germline V gene, CDR1 is SGHVS and CDR2 is FQNEAQ. Original methodology: Cell counts per sample came from amplifying reference gene primers. The data were produced by immunoSEQ multiplex PCR, yet TCRdb's version contains in-frame clones alone and is incomplete. Clone size and the V and J calls come from that table; the DNA yielded D and trimming. The sample records roughly 100,000 clones, roughly 89% being singletons. This TCR was recovered from a human donor in a cohort sampled during active COVID-19. Material: peripheral blood. The chain carries TRBV7-8 and TRBJ2-4; TRBD2 matches at 9 bases. Written as DNA, the CDR3 is TGTGCCAGCAGCCACCTTGGTAGCGGGAGCGAAAACATTCAGTACTTC. It codes for CASSHLGSGSENIQYF.